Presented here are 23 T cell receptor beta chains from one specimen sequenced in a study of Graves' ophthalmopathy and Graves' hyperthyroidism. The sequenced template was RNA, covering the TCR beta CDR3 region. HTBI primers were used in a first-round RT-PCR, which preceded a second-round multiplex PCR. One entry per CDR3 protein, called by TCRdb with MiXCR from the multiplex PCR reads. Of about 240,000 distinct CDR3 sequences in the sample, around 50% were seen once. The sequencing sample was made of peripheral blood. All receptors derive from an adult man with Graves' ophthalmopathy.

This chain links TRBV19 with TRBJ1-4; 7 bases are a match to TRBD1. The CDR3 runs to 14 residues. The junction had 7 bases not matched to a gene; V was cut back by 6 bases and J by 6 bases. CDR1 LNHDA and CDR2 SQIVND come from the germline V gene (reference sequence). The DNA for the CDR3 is TGTGCCAGTAGCCCACAGGGGCGGGATGAAAAACTGTTTTTT. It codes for CASSPQGRDEKLFF.

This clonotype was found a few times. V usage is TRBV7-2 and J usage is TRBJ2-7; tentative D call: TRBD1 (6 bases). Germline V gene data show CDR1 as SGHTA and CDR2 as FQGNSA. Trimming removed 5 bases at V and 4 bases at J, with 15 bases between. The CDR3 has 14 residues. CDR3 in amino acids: CASSPGRTAYEQYF. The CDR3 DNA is TGTGCCAGCAGCCCAGGACGGACAGCTTACGAGCAGTACTTC. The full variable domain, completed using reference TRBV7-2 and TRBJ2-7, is GAGVSQSPSNKVTEKGKDVELRCDPISGHTALYWYRQSLGQGLEFLIYFQGNSAPDKSGLPSDRFSAERTGGSVSTLTIQRTQQEDSAVYLCASSPGRTAYEQYFGPGTRLTVT.

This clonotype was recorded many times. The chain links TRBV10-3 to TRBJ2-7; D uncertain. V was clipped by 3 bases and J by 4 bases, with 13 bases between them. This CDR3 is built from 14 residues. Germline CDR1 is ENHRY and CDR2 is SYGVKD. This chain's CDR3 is CAISDVDIPYEQYF. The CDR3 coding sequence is TGTGCCATCAGTGATGTCGACATTCCGTACGAGCAGTACTTC.

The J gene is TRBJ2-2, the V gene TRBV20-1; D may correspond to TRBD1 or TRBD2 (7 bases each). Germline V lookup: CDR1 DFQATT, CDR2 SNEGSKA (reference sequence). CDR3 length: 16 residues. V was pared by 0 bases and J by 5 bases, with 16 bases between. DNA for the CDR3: TGCAGTGCTAGAGATGAGGGAGGGGGCGATACCGGGGAGCTGTTTTTT. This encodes CSARDEGGGDTGELFF.

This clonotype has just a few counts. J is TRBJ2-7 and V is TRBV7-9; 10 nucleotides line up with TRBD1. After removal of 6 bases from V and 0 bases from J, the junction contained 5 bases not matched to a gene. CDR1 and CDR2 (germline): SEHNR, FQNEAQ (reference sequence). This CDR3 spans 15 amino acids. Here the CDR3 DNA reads TGTGCCAGCAGGACGGACAGGGGGTCCTCCTACGAGCAGTACTTC. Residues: CASRTDRGSSYEQYF. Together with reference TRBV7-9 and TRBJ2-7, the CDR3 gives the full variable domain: DTGVSQNPRHKITKRGQNVTFRCDPISEHNRLYWYRQTLGQGPEFLTYFQNEAQLEKSRLLSDRFSAERPKGSFSTLEIQRTEQGDSAMYLCASRTDRGSSYEQYFGPGTRLTVT.

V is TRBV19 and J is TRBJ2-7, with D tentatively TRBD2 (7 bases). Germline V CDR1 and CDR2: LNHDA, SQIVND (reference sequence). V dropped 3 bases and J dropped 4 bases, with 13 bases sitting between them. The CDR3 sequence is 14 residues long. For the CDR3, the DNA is TGTGCCAGTAGTATCGAACAGGGAGGGTACGAGCAGTACTTC. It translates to CASSIEQGGYEQYF.

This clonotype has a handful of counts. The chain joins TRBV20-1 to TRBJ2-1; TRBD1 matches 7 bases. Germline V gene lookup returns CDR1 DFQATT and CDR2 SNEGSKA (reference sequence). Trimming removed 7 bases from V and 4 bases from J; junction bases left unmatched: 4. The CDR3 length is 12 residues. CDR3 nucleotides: TGCAGTGGAGGACAGGTGTACAATGAGCAGTTCTTC. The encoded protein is CSGGQVYNEQFF.

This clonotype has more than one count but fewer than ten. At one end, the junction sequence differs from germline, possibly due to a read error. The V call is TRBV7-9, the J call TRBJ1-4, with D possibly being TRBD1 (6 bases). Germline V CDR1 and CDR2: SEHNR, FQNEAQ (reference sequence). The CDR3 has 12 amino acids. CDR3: CASSLGDTGITF. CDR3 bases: TGTGCCAGCAGCTTAGGCGACACAGGGATTACTTTT.

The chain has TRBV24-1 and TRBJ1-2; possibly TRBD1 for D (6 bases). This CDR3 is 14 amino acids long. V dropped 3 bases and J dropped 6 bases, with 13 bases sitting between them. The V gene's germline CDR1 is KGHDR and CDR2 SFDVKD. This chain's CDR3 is CATSDRPGQHGYTF. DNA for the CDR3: TGTGCCACCAGTGATCGTCCGGGACAACATGGCTACACCTTC.

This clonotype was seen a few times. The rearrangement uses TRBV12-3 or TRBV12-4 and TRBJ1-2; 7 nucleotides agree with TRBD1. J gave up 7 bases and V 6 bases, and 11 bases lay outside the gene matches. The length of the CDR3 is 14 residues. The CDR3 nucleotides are TGTGCCAGCAGCTTGACAGGGTCTGGTGGTGGCTACACCTTC. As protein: CASSLTGSGGGYTF.

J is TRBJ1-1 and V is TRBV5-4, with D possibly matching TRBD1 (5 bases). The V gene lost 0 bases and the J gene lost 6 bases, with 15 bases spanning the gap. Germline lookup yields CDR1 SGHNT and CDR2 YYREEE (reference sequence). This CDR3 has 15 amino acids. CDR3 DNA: TGTGCCAGCAGCTTGGGGGGACGCTCGGACCCTGAAGCTTTCTTT. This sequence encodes CASSLGGRSDPEAFF.

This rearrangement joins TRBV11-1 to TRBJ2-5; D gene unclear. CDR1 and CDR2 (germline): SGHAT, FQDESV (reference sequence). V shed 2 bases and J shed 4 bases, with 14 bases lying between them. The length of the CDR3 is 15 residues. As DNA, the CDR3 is TGTGCCAGCAGCTTATTTACAGTTGCCGGAGAGACCCAGTACTTC. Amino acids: CASSLFTVAGETQYF.

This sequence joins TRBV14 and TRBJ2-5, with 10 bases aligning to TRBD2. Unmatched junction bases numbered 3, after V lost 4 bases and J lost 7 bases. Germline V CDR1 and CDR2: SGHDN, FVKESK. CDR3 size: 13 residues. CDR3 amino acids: CASSPWTSGTQYF. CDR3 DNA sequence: TGTGCCAGCAGCCCCTGGACTAGCGGGACCCAGTACTTC.

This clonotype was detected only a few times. The CDR3 region is CASSPAQVGTQYF. CDR3 sequence (DNA): TGTGCCAGCTCACCTGCCCAGGTTGGGACCCAGTACTTC. V usage is TRBV18 and J usage is TRBJ2-5; no clear D gene. The germline V gene encodes CDR1 KGHSH and CDR2 LQKENI. V lost 3 bases to trimming and J lost 7 bases, with 12 bases between them. This CDR3 spans 13 amino acids.

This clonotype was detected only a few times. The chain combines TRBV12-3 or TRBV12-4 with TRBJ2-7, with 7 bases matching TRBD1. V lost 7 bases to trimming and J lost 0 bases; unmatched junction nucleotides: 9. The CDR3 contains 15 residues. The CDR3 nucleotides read TGTGCCAGCACCTTCGACAGGGATAGCTCCTACGAGCAGTACTTC. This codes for CASTFDRDSSYEQYF.

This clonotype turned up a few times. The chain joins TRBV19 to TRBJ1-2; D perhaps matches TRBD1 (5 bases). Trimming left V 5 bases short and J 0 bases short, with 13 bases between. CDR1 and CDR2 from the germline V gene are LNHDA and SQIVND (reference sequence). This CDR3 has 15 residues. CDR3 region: CASSPLTASNYGYTF. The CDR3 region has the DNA TGTGCCAGTAGTCCTCTGACAGCCTCTAACTATGGCTACACCTTC.

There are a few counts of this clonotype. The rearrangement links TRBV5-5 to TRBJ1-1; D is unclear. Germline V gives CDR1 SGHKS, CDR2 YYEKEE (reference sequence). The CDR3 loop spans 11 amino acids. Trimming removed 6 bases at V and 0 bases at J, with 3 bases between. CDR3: CASTLNTEAFF. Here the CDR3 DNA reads TGTGCCAGCACCCTGAACACTGAAGCTTTCTTT.

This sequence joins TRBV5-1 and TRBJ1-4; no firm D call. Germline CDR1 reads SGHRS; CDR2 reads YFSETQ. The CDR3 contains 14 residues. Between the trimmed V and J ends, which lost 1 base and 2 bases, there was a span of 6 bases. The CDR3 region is CASSLQPTNEKLFF. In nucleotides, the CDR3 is TGCGCCAGCAGCTTGCAGCCGACTAATGAAAAACTGTTTTTT.

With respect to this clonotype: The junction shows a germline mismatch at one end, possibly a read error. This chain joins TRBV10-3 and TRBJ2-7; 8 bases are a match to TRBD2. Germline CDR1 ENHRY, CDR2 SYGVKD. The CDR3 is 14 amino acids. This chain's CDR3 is CASSNGGGGYEQCF. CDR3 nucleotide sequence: TGTGCCAGCAGCAACGGGGGCGGGGGGTACGAGCAGTGCTTC.

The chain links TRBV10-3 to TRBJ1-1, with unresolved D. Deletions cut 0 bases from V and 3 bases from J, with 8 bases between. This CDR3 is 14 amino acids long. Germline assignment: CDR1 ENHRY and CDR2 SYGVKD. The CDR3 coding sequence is TGTGCCATCAGTGAGTCTGAACAGTACACTGAAGCTTTCTTT. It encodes CAISESEQYTEAFF.

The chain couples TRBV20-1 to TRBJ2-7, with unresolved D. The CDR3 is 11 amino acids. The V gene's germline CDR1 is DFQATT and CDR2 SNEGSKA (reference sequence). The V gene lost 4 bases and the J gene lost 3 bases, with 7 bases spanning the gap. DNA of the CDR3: TGCAGTGCTACCTTTAGCTACGAGCAGTACTTC. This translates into CSATFSYEQYF.

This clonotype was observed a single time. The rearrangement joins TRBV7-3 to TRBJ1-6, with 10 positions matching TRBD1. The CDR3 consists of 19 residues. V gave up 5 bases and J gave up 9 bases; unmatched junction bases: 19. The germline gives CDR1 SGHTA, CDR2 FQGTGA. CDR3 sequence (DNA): TGTGCCAGCAGCCCCCGGGCGGGCGCAGTGGACAGGGGGACTTCACCCCTCCACTTT. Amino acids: CASSPRAGAVDRGTSPLHF.

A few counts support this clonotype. CDR3 loop: CATSDTRTDTGELFF. CDR3 bases: TGTGCCACCAGTGATACGAGGACGGACACCGGGGAGCTGTTTTTT. This chain joins TRBV24-1 and TRBJ2-2, with D unresolved. Trimming pared 3 bases from V and 3 bases from J, leaving 10 bases between. CDR1 KGHDR and CDR2 SFDVKD come from the germline V gene. The CDR3 runs 15 residues.